The 16 T cell receptor beta chains below were found in one sample sequenced in a study of Graves' ophthalmopathy and Graves' hyperthyroidism. TCR beta CDR3 amplification used RNA transcripts. Amplification began with first-round RT-PCR using HTBI primers, then second-round multiplex PCR was performed. Each CDR3 protein is one row after TCRdb ran MiXCR on the multiplex PCR reads. Of hundreds of thousands of distinct CDR3 sequences in the sample, 35% to 50% were seen once. The source material was peripheral blood. The receptors come from an adult man with Graves' ophthalmopathy.

The sample holds many counts of this clonotype. V gene TRBV7-2 combines with J gene TRBJ2-7; D perhaps matches TRBD2 (5 bases). Germline V gene lookup returns CDR1 SGHTA and CDR2 FQGNSA. The CDR3 has 14 residues. Trimming removed 2 bases at V and 3 bases at J, with 11 bases between. The CDR3 DNA is TGTGCCAGCAGCTTACTCCGCGGACTCTACGAGCAGTACTTC. This sequence encodes CASSLLRGLYEQYF.

This clonotype has ten or more counts. The chain couples TRBV10-3 to TRBJ1-2, with D possibly matching TRBD1 (6 bases). The length of the CDR3 is 16 residues. V was trimmed by 3 bases and J by 2 bases, leaving 16 bases between them. Germline V CDR1 and CDR2: ENHRY, SYGVKD. CDR3 loop: CAISDPVQGYNYGYTF. The CDR3 bases are TGTGCCATCAGTGATCCCGTTCAGGGGTACAACTATGGCTACACCTTC.

This clonotype was found a few times. This chain connects TRBV24-1 to TRBJ2-2; D unresolved. In germline, CDR1 is KGHDR, CDR2 SFDVKD. V was cut by 8 bases and J by 1 base, with 13 bases left in between. The CDR3 totals 15 residues. The CDR3 reads CATNIPGRNTGELFF. In DNA form, the CDR3 reads TGTGCCACCAACATCCCCGGCAGGAACACCGGGGAGCTGTTTTTT.

As DNA, the CDR3 is TGTGCCAGCAGTGAGGACAGATACACCATATATTTT. This translates into CASSEDRYTIYF. J is TRBJ1-3 and V is TRBV2; D perhaps matches TRBD1 (6 bases). With 3 bases removed from V and 8 bases from J, the gap between germline ends came to 8 bases. CDR3 size: 12 residues. Germline lookup yields CDR1 SNHLY and CDR2 FYNNEI.

This clonotype was seen a few times. V is TRBV20-1 and J is TRBJ1-1; 7 bases line up with TRBD1. This CDR3 contains 13 residues. Germline CDR1 reads DFQATT; CDR2 reads SNEGSKA (reference sequence). V was clipped by 3 bases and J by 4 bases; unmatched bases: 5. The chain's CDR3 is CSAREDRATEAFF. CDR3 DNA sequence: TGCAGTGCTAGGGAAGACAGGGCCACTGAAGCTTTCTTT.

To note about this clonotype: Since a much larger clone is just one base distant, this may be a read error. The CDR3: CASSEKNNSPFHF. CDR3 in DNA: TGTGCCAGCAGCGAGAAGAATAATTCACCCTTCCACTTT. The rearrangement links TRBV9 to TRBJ1-6; D ambiguous. The CDR3 totals 13 residues. Germline CDR1 reads SGDLS; CDR2 reads YYNGEE.

This clonotype was counted at least ten times. The chain employs TRBV12-3 or TRBV12-4 and TRBJ2-5; the match to TRBD1 covers 9 bases. Trimming removed 4 bases from V and 4 bases from J; junction bases left unmatched: 4. The CDR3 sequence is 14 residues long. The CDR3 DNA is TGTGCCAGCAGTTCCCACAGGGGGCGAGAGACCCAGTACTTC. Protein sequence: CASSSHRGRETQYF.

This clonotype was counted at least ten times. The J gene is TRBJ1-6, the V gene TRBV19; 10 positions agree with TRBD1. This CDR3 comprises 15 residues. The V gene end was trimmed by 8 bases and the J gene end by 10 bases; junction bases not matched to a gene: 11. Germline assignment: CDR1 LNHDA and CDR2 SQIVND (reference sequence). The CDR3 DNA follows: TGTGCCAGTTCCCCGGTGGGACAGGGGAACTCACCCCTCCACTTT. Its translation is CASSPVGQGNSPLHF.

Note on this clonotype: The junction departs from the called germline gene at one end, perhaps through a read error. The chain combines TRBV7-8 with TRBJ2-7, with D unclear. This CDR3 contains 15 residues. The germline CDR1 and CDR2 sequences are SGHVS and FQNEAQ. The CDR3 protein is CASKAILKDSYEQYF. CDR3 nucleotides: TGCGCCAGCAAAGCTATCCTGAAAGACTCCTACGAGCAGTACTTC.

This clonotype was observed a handful of times. The chain recombines TRBV20-1 with TRBJ1-5, with D perhaps matching TRBD1 (5 bases). The CDR3 runs 14 residues. The germline gives CDR1 DFQATT, CDR2 SNEGSKA (reference sequence). Trimming left V 6 bases short and J 7 bases short, with 19 bases between. CDR3 amino acids: CSAKGPGSGQPQHF. The DNA of the CDR3 is TGCAGTGCGAAAGGACCAGGGTCGGGGCAGCCCCAGCATTTT.

The chain combines TRBV7-9 with TRBJ1-2, with TRBD1 as a possible D gene (5 bases). Germline V gene data show CDR1 as SEHNR and CDR2 as FQNEAQ (reference sequence). The germline V and J ends were trimmed by 5 bases and 7 bases, with 17 bases remaining between them. There are 14 residues in the CDR3. CDR3 in DNA: TGTGCCAGCAGCCAAGTTGCTGGGGCCAGTGGCTACACCTTC. It yields the protein CASSQVAGASGYTF.

This chain links TRBV15 with TRBJ2-5; D is perhaps TRBD1 or TRBD2 (6 bases each). Germline CDR1 and CDR2: LNHNV and YYDKDF (reference sequence). The length of the CDR3 is 16 residues. The V end was cut by 1 base, the J end by 3 bases, with 15 bases between. CDR3 nucleotides: TGTGCCACCAGCAGAGGAATTTCTAGGGGGGAAGAGACCCAGTACTTC. Protein sequence: CATSRGISRGEETQYF.

The chain is built from TRBV19 and TRBJ1-5, with a tentative D call TRBD1 (6 bases). CDR3 length: 14 residues. V gave up 3 bases and J gave up 6 bases, with 12 bases separating them. CDR1 and CDR2 (germline): LNHDA, SQIVND (reference sequence). The chain's CDR3 is CASSMWGAGQPQHF. The CDR3 DNA is TGTGCCAGTAGTATGTGGGGGGCCGGTCAGCCCCAGCATTTT.

In regard to this clonotype: A much bigger clone sits one base away, suggesting this may be a read error. The V gene is TRBV7-9, the J gene TRBJ1-2; 9 bases are shared with TRBD1. Trimming removed 5 bases from V and 6 bases from J; junction bases left unmatched: 10. CDR3 length: 15 residues. CDR1 is SEHNR, CDR2 FQNEAQ, per germline (reference sequence). As DNA, the CDR3 is TGTGCCAGCAGCGCACAGGGGGCGCTTATGGATGGCTACACCTTC. It specifies CASSAQGALMDGYTF.

This clonotype was seen once. The chain is built from TRBV9 and TRBJ2-7; D tentatively reads TRBD1 or TRBD2 (5 bases each). Trimming pared 2 bases from V and 4 bases from J, leaving 10 bases between. CDR1 is SGDLS, CDR2 YYNGEE, per germline. The length of the CDR3 is 13 residues. Here the CDR3 DNA reads TGTGCCAGCAGCGTTGGGGACGGATACGAGCAGTACTTC. Its translation is CASSVGDGYEQYF.

J is TRBJ1-2 and V is TRBV7-9, with D maybe TRBD1 (5 bases). Germline V CDR1 and CDR2: SEHNR, FQNEAQ (reference sequence). Trimming cost V 3 bases and J 5 bases, with 16 bases left between them. There are 15 residues in the CDR3. The CDR3 reads CASSLVGEKSYGYTF. The CDR3, as DNA: TGTGCCAGCAGCTTGGTAGGGGAAAAGTCATATGGCTACACCTTC.